These 25 T cell receptor beta chains originate from one sample sequenced in a study of T cell changes during pregnancy in multiple sclerosis. Method: immunoSEQ multiplex PCR; TCRdb's copy keeps in-frame clones and lacks some. The sample contains 40,000 or so clones, around nine tenths of which appear only once. The sample in question was CD8+ T cells from peripheral blood mononuclear cells, obtained in the third trimester of pregnancy. These receptors all come from a female donor with multiple sclerosis, enrolled in a pregnancy study.

The rearrangement links TRBV2 to TRBJ2-7; 11 bases align to TRBD2. Losses at the gene ends were 6 bases for V and 3 bases for J; bases not matched to a gene: 13. The germline V gene encodes CDR1 SNHLY and CDR2 FYNNEI. The CDR3 consists of 17 residues. The CDR3 reads CASSSKVVGTSGYEQYF. The CDR3, as DNA: TGTGCCAGCAGCTCGAAAGTGGTGGGGACTAGCGGCTACGAGCAGTACTTC.

This clone was counted a single time. This rearrangement joins TRBV4-1 to TRBJ2-1; the match to TRBD1 covers 8 bases. Germline V gives CDR1 MGHRA, CDR2 YSYEKL. J lost 2 bases, V lost 0 bases, and 3 bases had no gene match. The CDR3 is made up of 16 amino acids. The CDR3 DNA is TGCGCCAGCAGCCAAGAATGGACAGGGACCTACAATGAGCAGTTCTTC. Translated, it gives CASSQEWTGTYNEQFF.

This clone was observed once. The chain couples TRBV19 to TRBJ1-1, with D maybe TRBD1 (5 bases). The length of the CDR3 is 14 residues. Trimming shortened V by 6 bases and J by 4 bases, and 15 bases separated the two germline ends. Germline CDR1 reads LNHDA; CDR2 reads SQIVND (reference sequence). The CDR3 sequence is CASRPMGLGTEAFF. The CDR3 coding sequence is TGTGCCAGTAGGCCCATGGGACTCGGCACTGAAGCTTTCTTT.

This chain joins TRBV7-3 and TRBJ2-1, with TRBD2 matching 11 bases. This CDR3 spans 16 amino acids. V gave up 5 bases and J gave up 3 bases; unmatched junction bases: 6. CDR1 SGHTA and CDR2 FQGTGA come from the germline V gene. CDR3 in DNA: TGTGCCAGCAGCCCTCTTAGCGGGGGGGGCTACAATGAGCAGTTCTTC. Translating it yields CASSPLSGGGYNEQFF.

This rearrangement joins TRBV7-9 to TRBJ1-2, with unresolved D. Trimming removed 3 bases at V and 4 bases at J, with 15 bases between. The germline V gene has CDR1 SEHNR and CDR2 FQNEAQ (reference sequence). The CDR3 is 15 amino acids. The CDR3, as DNA: TGTGCCAGCAGCTTTTCTGGGGAGGTGGCCTATGGCTACACCTTC. It encodes CASSFSGEVAYGYTF.

The gene calls are TRBV11-2 and TRBJ2-7; 7 bases map to TRBD1. Germline-derived CDR1 and CDR2 are SGHAT and FQNNGV. The CDR3 runs to 14 residues. Trimming at V came to 5 bases and at J to 4 bases, leaving 8 bases not matched to a gene. CDR3 sequence: CASSPWTGGYEQYF. Written as DNA, the CDR3 is TGTGCCAGCAGCCCATGGACAGGAGGATACGAGCAGTACTTC.

This clone was found once. This chain joins TRBV7-8 and TRBJ2-7; D is perhaps TRBD1 (5 bases). Between the trimmed V and J ends, which lost 9 bases and 3 bases, there was a span of 12 bases. Germline V gene data show CDR1 as SGHVS and CDR2 as FQNEAQ. The CDR3 contains 12 residues. The CDR3 protein is CASGAPDYEQYF. CDR3 in DNA: TGTGCCAGTGGGGCTCCGGACTACGAGCAGTACTTC.

The chain couples TRBV4-3 to TRBJ2-1; 8 bases map to TRBD2. The CDR3 is 14 residues long. The J segment lost 5 bases and the V segment lost 4 bases, leaving 4 bases of the junction unmatched. Germline CDR1 is LGHNA and CDR2 is YSLEER. As DNA, the CDR3 is TGCGCCAGCAGCCTCGGACTAGCAAACAATGAGCAGTTCTTC. Encoded protein: CASSLGLANNEQFF.

The sample holds a few counts of this clone. The CDR3: CASSSGAPEAFF. Here the CDR3 DNA reads TGTGCCAGCAGTTCTGGAGCTCCTGAAGCTTTCTTT. V usage is TRBV6-5 and J usage is TRBJ1-1, with unresolved D. There are 12 residues in the CDR3. Germline loops: CDR1 MNHEY, CDR2 SVGAGI. V shed 4 bases and J shed 6 bases, with 9 bases lying between them.

The chain recombines TRBV19 with TRBJ2-7; maybe TRBD2 (6 bases). The germline V gene encodes CDR1 LNHDA and CDR2 SQIVND (reference sequence). Trimming removed 5 bases from V and 2 bases from J, with 16 bases in between. The CDR3 length is 15 residues. The CDR3 bases are TGTGCCAGTAGTCTTAGGGACTCTGCCCCCTACGAGCAGTACTTC. Its translation is CASSLRDSAPYEQYF.

The V gene is TRBV11-2, the J gene TRBJ2-3, with D possibly matching TRBD2 (6 bases). The CDR3 runs 15 residues. The V gene's germline CDR1 is SGHAT and CDR2 FQNNGV. V was trimmed by 11 bases and J by 0 bases, leaving 18 bases between them. DNA for the CDR3: TGTGCCTGTACGGATGGGGGAGGCAGCACAGATACGCAGTATTTT. Translating gives CACTDGGGSTDTQYF.

V gene TRBV11-2 combines with J gene TRBJ2-5; D is perhaps TRBD1 (6 bases). The CDR3 has 16 residues. Germline V lookup: CDR1 SGHAT, CDR2 FQNNGV. Between the trimmed V and J ends, which lost 3 bases and 5 bases, there was a span of 19 bases. DNA for the CDR3: TGTGCCAGCAGCTTCGGACCGGGACAACCGACGGAGACCCAGTACTTC. Protein: CASSFGPGQPTETQYF.

The chain combines TRBV6-5 with TRBJ2-1; 7 positions agree with TRBD1. The CDR3 is 13 residues long. V shed 6 bases, J shed 4 bases, and the junction held 3 bases outside the gene matches. Germline V gene lookup returns CDR1 MNHEY and CDR2 SVGAGI. In nucleotides, the CDR3 is TGTGCCAGCAGCTTCAGGGGGTACAATGAGCAGTTCTTC. Its protein is CASSFRGYNEQFF.

J is TRBJ2-1 and V is TRBV30; tentatively, D is TRBD2 (5 bases). Germline assignment: CDR1 GTSNPN and CDR2 SVGIG (reference sequence). Trimming took 5 bases from V and 7 from J, leaving 15 bases between them. This CDR3 is 13 amino acids long. CDR3 sequence (DNA): TGTGCCTGGTCCCTCCTTGGAGGTAATGAGCAGTTCTTC. Translating gives CAWSLLGGNEQFF.

The chain recombines TRBV11-2 with TRBJ2-1; TRBD2 aligns across 9 bases. V shed 1 base and J 5 bases; nucleotides not matched to a gene: 12. Germline lookup yields CDR1 SGHAT and CDR2 FQNNGV. This CDR3 spans 18 amino acids. The CDR3 DNA is TGTGCCAGCAGCTTAGGTGGTGGGCTAGCGGGGAACCACAATGAGCAGTTCTTC. This encodes CASSLGGGLAGNHNEQFF.

This clone has a single count. This sequence joins TRBV6-5 and TRBJ1-5; 7 bases agree with TRBD1. The trim removed 8 bases at V and 1 base at J, leaving 8 bases unmatched. This CDR3 is 15 amino acids long. The germline V gene has CDR1 MNHEY and CDR2 SVGAGI. Written as DNA, the CDR3 is TGTGCCAGCTCCAGGACAGGTAGGAGCAATCAGCCCCAGCATTTT. It specifies CASSRTGRSNQPQHF.

This sequence joins TRBV5-8 and TRBJ2-7; 7 positions match TRBD1. Per the germline V gene, CDR1 is SGHTS and CDR2 is YDEGEE. Unmatched junction bases numbered 13, after V lost 4 bases and J lost 3 bases. The CDR3 has 16 amino acids. The CDR3 here is CASSAFYGQASYEQYF. The CDR3, as DNA: TGTGCCAGCAGCGCCTTTTACGGACAGGCAAGCTACGAGCAGTACTTC.

The chain couples TRBV23-1 to TRBJ2-7; 8 bases agree with TRBD1. TRBV23-1 is an ORF for which the function is uncertain. The CDR3 length is 14 residues. V lost 4 bases and J lost 2; bases outside the gene matches: 4. In DNA form, the CDR3 reads TGCGCCAGCAGTCCGACAGGGGCCACCTACGAGCAGTACTTC. Its translation: CASSPTGATYEQYF.

V and J are TRBV27 and TRBJ2-7, with TRBD1 matching 9 bases. V was clipped by 4 bases and J by 2 bases; unmatched bases: 12. The germline V gene encodes CDR1 MNHEY and CDR2 SMNVEV (reference sequence). This CDR3 region has 17 residues. CDR3 in amino acids: CASSSLLTGTGPYEQYF. The CDR3, as DNA: TGTGCCAGCAGTTCCCTCTTAACCGGGACAGGGCCCTACGAGCAGTACTTC.

The chain couples TRBV6-5 to TRBJ1-1; 7 nucleotides agree with TRBD1. CDR3 length: 13 amino acids. The V segment lost 0 bases and the J segment 8 bases; nucleotides outside the gene matches: 3. Germline-derived CDR1 and CDR2 are MNHEY and SVGAGI. CDR3 DNA sequence: TGTGCCAGCAGTTACTCAACAGGGGTCGAAGCTTTCTTT. It codes for CASSYSTGVEAFF.

The rearrangement uses TRBV7-8 and TRBJ2-7; 11 bases are shared with TRBD1. Germline loops: CDR1 SGHVS, CDR2 FQNEAQ. The CDR3 contains 14 residues. Losses at the gene ends were 5 bases for V and 6 bases for J; bases not matched to a gene: 6. The CDR3 sequence is CASSPWTGGLEQYF. DNA for the CDR3: TGTGCCAGCAGCCCGTGGACAGGGGGCCTCGAGCAGTACTTC. Filled out from reference TRBV7-8 and TRBJ2-7, the complete variable domain reads GAGVSQSPRYKVAKRGQDVALRCDPISGHVSLFWYQQALGQGPEFLTYFQNEAQLDKSGLPSDRFFAERPEGSVSTLKIQRTQQEDSAVYLCASSPWTGGLEQYFGPGTRLTVT.

The CDR3 DNA reads as TGTGCCAGCAGCTTAGTTTTAGCGGGGGGGCCGGAGACCCAGTACTTC. Its protein is CASSLVLAGGPETQYF. This chain links TRBV11-2 with TRBJ2-5; 11 bases agree with TRBD2. Germline-derived CDR1 and CDR2 are SGHAT and FQNNGV. The junction had 6 bases not matched to a gene; V was cut back by 1 base and J by 5 bases. The CDR3 totals 16 residues.

CDR3 amino acids: CASSYDRGRGDTQYF. The CDR3 DNA is TGTGCCAGCAGTTACGACAGGGGGCGGGGAGATACGCAGTATTTT. The chain combines TRBV28 with TRBJ2-3; TRBD1 agrees at 10 bases. The CDR3 has 15 amino acids. Unmatched junction bases numbered 6, after V lost 4 bases and J lost 5 bases. Germline V CDR1 and CDR2: MDHEN, SYDVKM.

The chain links TRBV9 to TRBJ2-2, with 10 bases fitting TRBD1. CDR1 and CDR2 (germline): SGDLS, YYNGEE. The CDR3 length is 18 residues. Trimming removed 5 bases from V and 4 bases from J; junction bases left unmatched: 14. This CDR3 reads CASRPGQGSALATGELFF. CDR3 coding DNA: TGTGCCAGCAGACCGGGACAGGGGTCTGCCCTTGCCACCGGGGAGCTGTTTTTT.

The V gene is TRBV10-3, the J gene TRBJ1-1, with no clear D. V was shortened by 4 bases and J by 1 base, with 13 bases between the two germline ends. The length of the CDR3 is 15 residues. Germline V CDR1 and CDR2: ENHRY, SYGVKD. The CDR3 here is CAISALGAGNTEAFF. CDR3 in DNA: TGTGCCATCAGTGCCCTTGGTGCCGGGAACACTGAAGCTTTCTTT.